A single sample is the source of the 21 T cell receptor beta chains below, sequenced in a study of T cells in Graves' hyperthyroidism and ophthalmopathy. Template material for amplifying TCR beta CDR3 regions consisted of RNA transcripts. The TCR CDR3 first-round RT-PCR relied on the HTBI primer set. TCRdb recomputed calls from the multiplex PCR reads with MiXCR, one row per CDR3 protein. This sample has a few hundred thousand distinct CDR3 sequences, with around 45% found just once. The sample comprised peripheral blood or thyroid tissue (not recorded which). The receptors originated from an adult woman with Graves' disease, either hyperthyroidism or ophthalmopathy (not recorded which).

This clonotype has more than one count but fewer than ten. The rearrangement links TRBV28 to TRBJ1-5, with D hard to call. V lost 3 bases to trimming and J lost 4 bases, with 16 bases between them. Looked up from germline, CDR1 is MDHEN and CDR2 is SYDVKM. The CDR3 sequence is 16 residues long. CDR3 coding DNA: TGTGCCAGCAGTTTTCCCGCCAGTTTCGAGAATCAGCCCCAGCATTTT. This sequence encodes CASSFPASFENQPQHF.

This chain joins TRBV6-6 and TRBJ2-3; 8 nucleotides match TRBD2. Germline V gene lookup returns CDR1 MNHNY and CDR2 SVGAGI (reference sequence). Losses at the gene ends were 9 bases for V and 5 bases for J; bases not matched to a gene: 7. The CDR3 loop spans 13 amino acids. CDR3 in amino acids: CARQAGEGDTQYF. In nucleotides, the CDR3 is TGTGCCAGGCAAGCGGGAGAGGGAGATACGCAGTATTTT.

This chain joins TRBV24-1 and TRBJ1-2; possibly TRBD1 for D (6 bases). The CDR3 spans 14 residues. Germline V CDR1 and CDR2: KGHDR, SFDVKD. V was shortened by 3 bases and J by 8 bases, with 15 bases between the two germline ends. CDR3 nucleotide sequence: TGTGCCACCAGTGATCACAGGGTAATAGGGGGCTACACCTTC. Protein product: CATSDHRVIGGYTF.

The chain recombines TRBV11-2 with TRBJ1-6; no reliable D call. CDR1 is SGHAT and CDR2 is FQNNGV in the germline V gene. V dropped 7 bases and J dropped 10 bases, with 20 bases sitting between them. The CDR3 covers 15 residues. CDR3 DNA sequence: TGTGCCAGCACCCCAATCGACCGGCGGCGATCACCCCTCCACTTT. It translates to CASTPIDRRRSPLHF. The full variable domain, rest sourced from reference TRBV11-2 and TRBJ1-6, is EAGVAQSPRYKIIEKRQSVAFWCNPISGHATLYWYQQILGQGPKLLIQFQNNGVVDDSQLPKDRFSAERLKGVDSTLKIQPAKLEDSAVYLCASTPIDRRRSPLHFGNGTRLTVT.

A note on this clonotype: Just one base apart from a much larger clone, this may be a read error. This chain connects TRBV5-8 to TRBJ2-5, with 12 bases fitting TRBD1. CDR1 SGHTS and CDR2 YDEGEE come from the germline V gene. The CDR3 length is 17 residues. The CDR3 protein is CARSLPGTGGLGETQYF. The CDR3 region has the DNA TGTGCCAGGAGCTTACCCGGGACAGGGGGCCTTGGGGAGACCCAGTACTTC.

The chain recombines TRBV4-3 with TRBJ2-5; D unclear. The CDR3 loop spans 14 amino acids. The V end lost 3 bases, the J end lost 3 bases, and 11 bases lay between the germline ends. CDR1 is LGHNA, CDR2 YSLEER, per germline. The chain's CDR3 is CASSHGRREETQYF. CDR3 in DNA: TGCGCCAGCAGCCATGGTAGGCGTGAAGAGACCCAGTACTTC.

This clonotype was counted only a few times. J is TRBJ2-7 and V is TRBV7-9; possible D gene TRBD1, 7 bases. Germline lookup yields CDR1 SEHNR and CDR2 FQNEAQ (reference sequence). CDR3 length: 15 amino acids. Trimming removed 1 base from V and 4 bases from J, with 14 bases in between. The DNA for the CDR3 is TGTGCCAGCAGCTTAGTTGGCGCAGGGGGGTACGAGCAGTACTTC. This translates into CASSLVGAGGYEQYF. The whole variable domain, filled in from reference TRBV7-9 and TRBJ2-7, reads DTGVSQNPRHKITKRGQNVTFRCDPISEHNRLYWYRQTLGQGPEFLTYFQNEAQLEKSRLLSDRFSAERPKGSFSTLEIQRTEQGDSAMYLCASSLVGAGGYEQYFGPGTRLTVT.

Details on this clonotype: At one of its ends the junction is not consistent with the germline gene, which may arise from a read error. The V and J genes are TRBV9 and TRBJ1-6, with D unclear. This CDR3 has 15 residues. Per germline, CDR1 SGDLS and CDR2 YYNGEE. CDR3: CASSVHSSYDSPLHF. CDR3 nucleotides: TGTGCCAGCAGCGTGCATAGCTCCTATGATTCACCCCTCCACTTT.

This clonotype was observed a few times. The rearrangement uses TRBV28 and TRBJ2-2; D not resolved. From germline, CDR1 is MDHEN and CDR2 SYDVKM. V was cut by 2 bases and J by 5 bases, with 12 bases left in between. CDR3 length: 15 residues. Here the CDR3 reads CASSLLPSTTGELFF. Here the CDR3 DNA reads TGTGCCAGCAGTTTACTCCCCAGTACTACCGGGGAGCTGTTTTTT.

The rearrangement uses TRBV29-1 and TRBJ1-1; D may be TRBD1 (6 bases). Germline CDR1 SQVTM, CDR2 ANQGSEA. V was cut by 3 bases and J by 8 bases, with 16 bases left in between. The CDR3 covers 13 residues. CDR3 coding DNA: TGCAGCGTTGACAAGGGGGGCGCAGGCGAAGCTTTCTTT. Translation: CSVDKGGAGEAFF.

The CDR3 DNA follows: TGCAGCGTTGAAGATCAGAGGGATGCAACTAATGAAAAACTGTTTTTT. Its translation: CSVEDQRDATNEKLFF. The V gene is TRBV29-1, the J gene TRBJ1-4; D unclear. This CDR3 has 16 residues. CDR1 and CDR2 from the germline V gene are SQVTM and ANQGSEA. The V and J ends lost 0 bases and 0 bases respectively, with 11 bases between them. The full variable domain, its missing parts supplied by reference TRBV29-1 and TRBJ1-4, is SAVISQKPSRDICQRGTSLTIQCQVDSQVTMMFWYRQQPGQSLTLIATANQGSEATYESGFVIDKFPISRPNLTFSTLTVSNMSPEDSSIYLCSVEDQRDATNEKLFFGSGTQLSVL.

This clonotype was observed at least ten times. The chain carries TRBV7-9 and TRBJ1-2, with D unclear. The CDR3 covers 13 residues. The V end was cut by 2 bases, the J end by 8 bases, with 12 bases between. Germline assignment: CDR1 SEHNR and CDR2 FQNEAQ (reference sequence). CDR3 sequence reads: CASSLQFDHGYTF. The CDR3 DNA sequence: TGTGCCAGCAGCTTACAGTTTGACCACGGCTACACCTTC.

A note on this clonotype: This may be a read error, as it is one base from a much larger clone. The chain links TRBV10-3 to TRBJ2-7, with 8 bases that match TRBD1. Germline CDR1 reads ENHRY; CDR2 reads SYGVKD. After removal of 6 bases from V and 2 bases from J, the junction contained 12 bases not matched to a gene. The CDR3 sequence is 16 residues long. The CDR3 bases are TGTGCCATCAGCTTTTCCCCGGGACAGGCGACCTACGAGCAGTACTTC. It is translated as CAISFSPGQATYEQYF.

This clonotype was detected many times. This CDR3 reads CASSSAGTSNSPLHF. As DNA, the CDR3 is TGTGCCAGCAGTTCCGCCGGGACTTCAAATTCACCCCTCCACTTT. The V call is TRBV2, the J call TRBJ1-6; weak D call: TRBD1 (5 bases). V was cut by 5 bases and J by 7 bases, with 15 bases left in between. The V gene's germline CDR1 is SNHLY and CDR2 FYNNEI. This CDR3 is 15 amino acids long.

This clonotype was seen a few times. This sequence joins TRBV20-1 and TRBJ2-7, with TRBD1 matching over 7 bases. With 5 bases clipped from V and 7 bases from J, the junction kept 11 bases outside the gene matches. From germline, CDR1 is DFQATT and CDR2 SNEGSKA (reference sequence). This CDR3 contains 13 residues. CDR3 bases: TGCAGTGCTCTCTCAGACAGGGTAGAGGAGCAGTACTTC. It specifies CSALSDRVEEQYF.

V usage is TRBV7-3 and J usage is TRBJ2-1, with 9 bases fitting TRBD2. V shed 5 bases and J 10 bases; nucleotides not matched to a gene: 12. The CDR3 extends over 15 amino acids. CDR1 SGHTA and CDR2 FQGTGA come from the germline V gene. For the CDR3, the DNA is TGTGCCAGCAGCGCCGGGACTAGCAGACGGGACGAGCAGTTCTTC. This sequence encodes CASSAGTSRRDEQFF.

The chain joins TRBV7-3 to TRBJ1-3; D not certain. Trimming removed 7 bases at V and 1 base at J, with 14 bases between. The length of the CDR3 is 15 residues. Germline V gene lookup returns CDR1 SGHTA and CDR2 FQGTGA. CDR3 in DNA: TGTGCCAGCACCTCGGACGGTCTATCTGGAAACACCATATATTTT. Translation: CASTSDGLSGNTIYF.

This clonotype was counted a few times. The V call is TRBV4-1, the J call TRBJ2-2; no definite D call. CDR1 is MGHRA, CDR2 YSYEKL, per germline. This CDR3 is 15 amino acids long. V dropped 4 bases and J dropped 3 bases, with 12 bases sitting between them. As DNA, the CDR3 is TGCGCCAGCAGCCTTTTCTACTTTGACACCGGGGAGCTGTTTTTT. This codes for CASSLFYFDTGELFF.

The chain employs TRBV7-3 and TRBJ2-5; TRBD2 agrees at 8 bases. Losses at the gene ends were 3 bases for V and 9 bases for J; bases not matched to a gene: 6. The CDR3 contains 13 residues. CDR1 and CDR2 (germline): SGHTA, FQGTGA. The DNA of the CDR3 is TGTGCCAGCAGCTTCGGGGGGGAGGCTGCCCAGTACTTC. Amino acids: CASSFGGEAAQYF.

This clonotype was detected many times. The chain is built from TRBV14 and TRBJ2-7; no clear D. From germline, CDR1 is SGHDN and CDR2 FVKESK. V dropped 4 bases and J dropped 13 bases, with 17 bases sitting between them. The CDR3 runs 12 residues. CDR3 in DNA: TGTGCCAGCAGCCGGGCCCGAAATGGTCCTTACTTC. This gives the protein CASSRARNGPYF.

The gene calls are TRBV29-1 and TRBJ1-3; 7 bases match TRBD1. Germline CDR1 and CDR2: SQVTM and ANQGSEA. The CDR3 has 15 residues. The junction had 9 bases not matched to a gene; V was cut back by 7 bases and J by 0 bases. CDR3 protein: CSASDRTRSGNTIYF. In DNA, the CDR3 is TGCAGCGCGTCGGACAGGACCCGCTCTGGAAACACCATATATTTT.